A single sample is the source of the 19 T cell receptor beta chains below, sequenced in a study of shared clonotypes between healthy human individuals. Produced via immunoSEQ multiplex PCR; TCRdb's table is partial and in-frame only. The repertoire includes around 370,000 clones, about 96% of them detected once, and more than 0.3% sits in the top ten. Sample: memory CD8+ T cells sorted from blood. Stated subset: CD45RO+ cells pooled with CCR7-negative TemRA cells. Source of these receptors: a man aged 25 to 45 in good health.

The chain recombines TRBV4-1 with TRBJ1-1; D uncertain. Germline V gene data show CDR1 as MGHRA and CDR2 as YSYEKL. This CDR3 is built from 13 residues. The V and J ends lost 1 base and 3 bases respectively, with 6 bases between them. CDR3 bases: TGCGCCAGCAGCCAAGGACCGTACACTGAAGCTTTCTTT. Its protein product is CASSQGPYTEAFF.

The chain couples TRBV7-9 to TRBJ2-5; TRBD2 matches 9 bases. Germline values: CDR1 SEHNR, CDR2 FQNEAQ (reference sequence). The CDR3 covers 14 residues. The V and J ends lost 5 bases and 6 bases, in that order; junction bases with no gene match: 7. The CDR3 is CASSPRTSAQTQYF. The CDR3, as DNA: TGTGCCAGCAGCCCGCGGACTAGCGCACAGACCCAGTACTTC.

The V gene is TRBV27, the J gene TRBJ1-2; no clear D gene. Germline assignment: CDR1 MNHEY and CDR2 SMNVEV (reference sequence). This CDR3 comprises 14 residues. Deletions cut 0 bases from V and 4 bases from J, with 9 bases between. The CDR3: CASSLSKGTYGYTF. For the CDR3, the DNA is TGTGCCAGCAGTTTATCGAAGGGAACCTATGGCTACACCTTC.

This clone appeared once. The chain links TRBV28 to TRBJ1-2, with D tentatively TRBD1 (5 bases). V gave up 1 base and J gave up 6 bases, with 18 bases separating them. CDR1 and CDR2 (germline): MDHEN, SYDVKM. CDR3 size: 16 residues. The CDR3: CASSLLFGAGFHGYTF. The CDR3 DNA reads TGTGCCAGCAGTTTATTGTTCGGGGCGGGCTTCCATGGCTACACCTTC.

V usage is TRBV4-1 and J usage is TRBJ2-7, with D possibly matching TRBD1 (6 bases). CDR1 is MGHRA, CDR2 YSYEKL, per germline. V was shortened by 3 bases and J by 2 bases, with 11 bases between the two germline ends. The CDR3 spans 14 residues. The CDR3 DNA follows: TGCGCCAGCAGCCATACAGGGCCCGCCTACGAGCAGTACTTC. It encodes CASSHTGPAYEQYF.

V is TRBV7-8 and J is TRBJ2-1, with D hard to call. The germline V gene encodes CDR1 SGHVS and CDR2 FQNEAQ. Trimming removed 1 base at V and 9 bases at J, with 7 bases between. The CDR3 is made up of 12 amino acids. This chain's CDR3 is CASSLGIGEQFF. The CDR3 bases are TGTGCCAGCAGCTTAGGAATCGGTGAGCAGTTCTTC.

This sequence joins TRBV14 and TRBJ2-3; TRBD2 aligns across 8 bases. This CDR3 region has 16 residues. Trimming took 2 bases from V and 2 from J; bases not matched to a gene: 6. Germline V CDR1 and CDR2: SGHDN, FVKESK. The CDR3 loop is CASSQRGTRHTDTQYF. The DNA of the CDR3 is TGTGCCAGCAGCCAAAGGGGGACTAGACACACAGATACGCAGTATTTT.

This clone was seen once. The chain joins TRBV6-1 to TRBJ2-2; no reliable D call. CDR1 is MNHNS, CDR2 SASEGT, per germline. This CDR3 spans 13 amino acids. Trimming pared 9 bases from V and 4 bases from J, leaving 12 bases between. In DNA form, the CDR3 reads TGTGCCAGTCTACAGTTGCCCACCGGGGAGCTGTTTTTT. This sequence encodes CASLQLPTGELFF.

This sequence joins TRBV27 and TRBJ2-7; D is perhaps TRBD1 or TRBD2 (5 bases each). V dropped 7 bases and J dropped 2 bases, with 15 bases sitting between them. Germline V gives CDR1 MNHEY, CDR2 SMNVEV (reference sequence). CDR3 length equals 14 residues. The CDR3 is CASTPSGATYEQYF. As DNA, the CDR3 is TGTGCCAGCACCCCATCCGGGGCAACCTACGAGCAGTACTTC.

About this clone: The identical CDR3 is also encoded by other nucleotide sequences in the sample. The CDR3 DNA reads as TGTGCCAGCAGCCCAGGGGGCAACTATGGCTACACCTTC. This sequence encodes CASSPGGNYGYTF. The chain uses TRBV28 and TRBJ1-2; 8 nucleotides agree with TRBD1. CDR1 is MDHEN and CDR2 is SYDVKM in the germline V gene. The CDR3 runs 13 residues. The J segment lost 2 bases and the V segment lost 6 bases, leaving 2 bases of the junction unmatched.

A single count supports this clone. This CDR3 is CSVTNRGSKGTDTQYF. The CDR3 nucleotides read TGCAGCGTAACTAATAGGGGGTCGAAGGGCACAGATACGCAGTATTTT. The chain combines TRBV29-1 with TRBJ2-3; tentatively, D is TRBD1 (6 bases). Germline loops: CDR1 SQVTM, CDR2 ANQGSEA. V lost 6 bases, J lost 1 base, and 20 bases lay in between. The CDR3 has 16 amino acids.

The genes are TRBV7-2 and TRBJ2-5; D uncertain. V was clipped by 2 bases and J by 5 bases, with 12 bases between them. The CDR3 consists of 14 residues. Germline V CDR1 and CDR2: SGHTA, FQGNSA. The CDR3 here is CASSLFGGVETQYF. For the CDR3, the DNA is TGTGCCAGCAGCTTATTTGGTGGGGTTGAGACCCAGTACTTC.

This chain joins TRBV5-5 and TRBJ1-1; D is ambiguous. Germline V gene lookup returns CDR1 SGHKS and CDR2 YYEKEE (reference sequence). This CDR3 comprises 12 residues. V was clipped by 4 bases and J by 1 base, with 5 bases between them. The CDR3 DNA follows: TGTGCCAGCAGCAGTAGGAACACTGAAGCTTTCTTT. It specifies CASSSRNTEAFF.

The chain recombines TRBV5-1 with TRBJ2-1; 11 positions match TRBD2. The V gene's germline CDR1 is SGHRS and CDR2 YFSETQ. This CDR3 region has 15 residues. The J segment lost 4 bases and the V segment lost 5 bases, leaving 5 bases of the junction unmatched. The CDR3 DNA reads TGCGCCAGCAGACCGGGACTAGCGGAATACAATGAGCAGTTCTTC. Its translation is CASRPGLAEYNEQFF. The variable domain in full, with the rest retrieved from reference TRBV5-1 and TRBJ2-1, is KAGVTQTPRYLIKTRGQQVTLSCSPISGHRSVSWYQQTPGQGLQFLFEYFSETQRNKGNFPGRFSGRQFSNSRSEMNVSTLELGDSALYLCASRPGLAEYNEQFFGPGTRLTVL.

V is TRBV5-1 and J is TRBJ2-1; TRBD1 aligns across 7 bases. The V gene end was trimmed by 1 base and the J gene end by 0 bases; junction bases not matched to a gene: 7. The CDR3 consists of 17 residues. Looked up from germline, CDR1 is SGHRS and CDR2 is YFSETQ. CDR3 DNA: TGCGCCAGCAGCTTGAGGACAGGTCCGAGCTCCTACAATGAGCAGTTCTTC. It yields the protein CASSLRTGPSSYNEQFF.

The chain recombines TRBV19 with TRBJ2-3; D is possibly TRBD1 (5 bases). Germline CDR1 is LNHDA and CDR2 is SQIVND (reference sequence). CDR3 length: 15 amino acids. The V gene lost 3 bases and the J gene lost 6 bases, with 16 bases spanning the gap. The CDR3: CASSIWAGNKDTQYF. CDR3 DNA: TGTGCCAGTAGTATTTGGGCAGGGAATAAGGATACGCAGTATTTT.

The chain has TRBV2 and TRBJ2-1, with 10 bases that match TRBD2. The junction had 9 bases not matched to a gene; V was cut back by 7 bases and J by 9 bases. Germline V gene lookup returns CDR1 SNHLY and CDR2 FYNNEI. The CDR3 runs 14 residues. The CDR3 is CASKVLAGGSEQFF. The CDR3 DNA reads as TGTGCCAGCAAAGTTTTAGCGGGAGGTAGTGAGCAGTTCTTC.

This clone was seen a single time. The chain uses TRBV27 and TRBJ2-2, with D perhaps matching TRBD1 (6 bases). The ends were cut back, 2 bases at V and 8 bases at J, with 15 bases in the middle. Per germline, CDR1 MNHEY and CDR2 SMNVEV (reference sequence). The CDR3 loop spans 15 amino acids. The CDR3 bases are TGTGCCAGCAGTTTACTAGGACAGTATAGGGGGGAGCTGTTTTTT. It is translated as CASSLLGQYRGELFF.

This sequence joins TRBV5-1 and TRBJ2-4; D is unresolved. The CDR3 is 14 residues long. The V and J ends lost 7 bases and 0 bases respectively, with 11 bases between them. Germline CDR1 and CDR2: SGHRS and YFSETQ. CDR3: CASGHGVAKNIQYF. The CDR3 DNA is TGCGCCAGCGGCCATGGCGTAGCCAAAAACATTCAGTACTTC. Full variable domain (missing parts from reference TRBV5-1 and TRBJ2-4): KAGVTQTPRYLIKTRGQQVTLSCSPISGHRSVSWYQQTPGQGLQFLFEYFSETQRNKGNFPGRFSGRQFSNSRSEMNVSTLELGDSALYLCASGHGVAKNIQYFGAGTRLSVL.